This passage covers 15 T cell receptor beta chains from one sample sequenced in a study of cytomegalovirus exposure and HLA in healthy donors. The PCR used 60 Vbeta and 13 Jbeta primers. Sequencing was performed with immunoSEQ multiplex PCR; in TCRdb, only in-frame clones are kept and a portion is missing. The sample shows a few hundred thousand clones, 65% to 75% of them seen only once. The sequenced sample was PBMCs. Receptors were obtained from a woman aged 25 to 39 in good health and CMV-seronegative.

In nucleotides, the CDR3 is TGTGCCAGCAGCTTAGCGCGCGGGACAGAGGCCCTCTATGGCTACACCTTC. This sequence encodes CASSLARGTEALYGYTF. The J gene is TRBJ1-2, the V gene TRBV7-9, with 7 bases aligning to TRBD1. The CDR3 runs 17 residues. Germline assignment: CDR1 SEHNR and CDR2 FQNEAQ (reference sequence). J gave up 4 bases and V 0 bases, and 11 bases lay outside the gene matches. Full variable domain (remainder filled in from reference TRBV7-9 and TRBJ1-2): DTGVSQNPRHKITKRGQNVTFRCDPISEHNRLYWYRQTLGQGPEFLTYFQNEAQLEKSRLLSDRFSAERPKGSFSTLEIQRTEQGDSAMYLCASSLARGTEALYGYTFGSGTRLTVV.

The chain employs TRBV30 and TRBJ2-3; TRBD2 aligns across 12 bases. Germline V lookup: CDR1 GTSNPN, CDR2 SVGIG (reference sequence). Trimming cost V 3 bases and J 4 bases; bases outside gene matches: 11. The CDR3 runs 17 residues. The CDR3 DNA reads TGTGCCTGGAGGGAGACTCCGACTAGCGGGAGTGCAGATACGCAGTATTTT. This translates into CAWRETPTSGSADTQYF.

The chain employs TRBV7-3 and TRBJ2-5; 9 bases are a match to TRBD2. This CDR3 region has 15 residues. V was pared by 5 bases and J by 5 bases, with 9 bases of the junction left unmatched. Germline CDR1 reads SGHTA; CDR2 reads FQGTGA. The CDR3 protein is CASSEGSGGLETQYF. The CDR3 nucleotides are TGTGCCAGCAGCGAGGGAAGCGGGGGGTTGGAGACCCAGTACTTC.

The rearrangement links TRBV27 to TRBJ2-1; D is perhaps TRBD2 (6 bases). Germline values: CDR1 MNHEY, CDR2 SMNVEV (reference sequence). This CDR3 is built from 15 residues. V was clipped by 3 bases and J by 10 bases, with 19 bases between them. DNA for the CDR3: TGTGCCAGCAGTTTTGTCGCGGGACCCCGAAAGGAGCAGTTCTTC. It codes for CASSFVAGPRKEQFF.

As for this clone: One end of the junction fails to match germline, which may point to a read error. The chain uses TRBV14 and TRBJ1-2, with 9 bases identical to TRBD1. CDR3 length equals 17 residues. CDR1 SGHDN and CDR2 FVKESK come from the germline V gene. The CDR3 coding sequence is TGTGACAGCAGCCTACTACCGGGACAGGGAGCCTCGAATGGCTACACCTTC. Translation gives CDSSLLPGQGASNGYTF.

Note on this clone: An end of the junction differs from the germline gene, which may be a read error. The chain uses TRBV5-1 and TRBJ2-1; 10 bases align to TRBD2. This CDR3 has 15 amino acids. Germline CDR1 reads SGHRS; CDR2 reads YFSETQ. Written as DNA, the CDR3 is TGTGCCAGCAGCTTTATCGCTAGCGGGAGTAGGGAGCAGTTCTTC. This codes for CASSFIASGSREQFF.

Here the CDR3 DNA reads TGTGCCAGCAGTGGTTGGACAGGGGTAGGTGGCTACACCTTC. It codes for CASSGWTGVGGYTF. This sequence joins TRBV6-5 and TRBJ1-2, with 9 positions matching TRBD1. With 5 bases clipped from V and 7 bases from J, the junction kept 8 bases outside the gene matches. From germline, CDR1 is MNHEY and CDR2 SVGAGI. The CDR3 contains 14 residues.

This clone was seen more than once but under ten times. The chain is built from TRBV9 and TRBJ2-5; 12 bases fit TRBD2. This CDR3 contains 17 residues. Germline CDR1 SGDLS, CDR2 YYNGEE. V shed 0 bases, J shed 2 bases, and the junction held 5 bases outside the gene matches. In nucleotides, the CDR3 is TGTGCCAGCAGCGTAGCACTAGCGGGGGGAATTCAAGAGACCCAGTACTTC. This encodes CASSVALAGGIQETQYF.

CDR3 sequence reads: CASSFGQSGNEQFF. The CDR3 nucleotides are TGTGCCAGCAGCTTCGGCCAAAGCGGAAATGAGCAGTTCTTC. The gene calls are TRBV7-9 and TRBJ2-1, with D tentatively TRBD2 (5 bases). The V gene's germline CDR1 is SEHNR and CDR2 FQNEAQ (reference sequence). With 3 bases removed from V and 7 bases from J, the gap between germline ends came to 13 bases. This CDR3 is 14 amino acids long.

CDR3 sequence: CASSPGTGQNEQYF. The CDR3, as DNA: TGTGCCAGCAGCCCCGGGACAGGGCAGAACGAGCAGTACTTC. The genes are TRBV6-5 and TRBJ2-7, with 9 positions matching TRBD1. CDR3 length: 14 amino acids. The V segment lost 6 bases and the J segment 5 bases; nucleotides outside the gene matches: 8. The germline V gene encodes CDR1 MNHEY and CDR2 SVGAGI.

The rearrangement uses TRBV2 and TRBJ2-7; TRBD2 matches at 12 bases. The CDR3 has 15 residues. The ends lost 6 bases at V and 5 bases at J; junction bases unmatched: 8. CDR1 is SNHLY, CDR2 FYNNEI, per germline. CDR3: CASRETSGSQNEQYF. Written as DNA, the CDR3 is TGTGCCAGCAGGGAGACTAGCGGGAGCCAAAACGAGCAGTACTTC.

The chain employs TRBV11-1 and TRBJ2-1, with D possibly TRBD2 on 6 matching bases. Germline V gives CDR1 SGHAT, CDR2 FQDESV (reference sequence). This CDR3 contains 13 residues. V shed 5 bases and J shed 5 bases, with 10 bases lying between them. CDR3 sequence: CASSAGLHNEQFF. CDR3 sequence (DNA): TGTGCCAGCAGCGCGGGACTCCACAATGAGCAGTTCTTC.

The chain has TRBV30 and TRBJ2-5; 10 bases line up with TRBD2. V lost 3 bases to trimming and J lost 5 bases; unmatched junction nucleotides: 6. Germline CDR1 reads GTSNPN; CDR2 reads SVGIG (reference sequence). The CDR3 has 14 residues. CDR3 coding DNA: TGTGCCTGGAGCTTAAGCGGGGGGGCGGAGACCCAGTACTTC. As protein: CAWSLSGGAETQYF.

The CDR3 DNA reads TGCGCCAGCAGTGAGAACTACCTCGGGAGTAATGAGCAGTTCTTC. This codes for CASSENYLGSNEQFF. The chain combines TRBV10-1 with TRBJ2-1; a possible D gene is TRBD2 (6 bases). V was shortened by 2 bases and J by 7 bases, with 15 bases between the two germline ends. Germline V gene lookup returns CDR1 WNHNN and CDR2 SYGVQD (reference sequence). This CDR3 has 15 residues.

V and J are TRBV21-1 and TRBJ1-1; the table gives TRBD1 as D, unverified against the DNA. TRBV21-1 represents a pseudogene. The CDR3 is 18 residues long. The CDR3 spells CASSKGEWPGQGTTEAFF. CDR3 coding DNA: TGTGCCAGCAGCAAAGGGGAATGGCCGGGACAGGGAACGACTGAAGCTTTCTTT.